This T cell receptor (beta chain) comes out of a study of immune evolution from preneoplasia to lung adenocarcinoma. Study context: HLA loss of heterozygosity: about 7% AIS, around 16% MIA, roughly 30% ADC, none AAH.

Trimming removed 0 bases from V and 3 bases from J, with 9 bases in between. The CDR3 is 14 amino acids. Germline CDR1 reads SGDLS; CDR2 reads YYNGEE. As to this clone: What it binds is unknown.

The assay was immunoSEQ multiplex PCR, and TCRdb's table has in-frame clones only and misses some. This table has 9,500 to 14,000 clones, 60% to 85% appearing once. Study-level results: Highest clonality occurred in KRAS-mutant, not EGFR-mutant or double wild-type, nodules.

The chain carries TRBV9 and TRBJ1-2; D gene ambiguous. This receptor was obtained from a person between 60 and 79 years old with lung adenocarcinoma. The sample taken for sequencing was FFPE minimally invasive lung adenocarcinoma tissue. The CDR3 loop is CASSVAIGDYGYTF. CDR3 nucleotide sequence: TGTGCCAGCAGCGTAGCTATCGGGGACTATGGCTACACCTTC.